A single sample gave rise to the 31 T cell receptor beta chains below, sequenced in a study of T-cell reconstitution after alpha-beta-depleted transplantation in children. Molecular barcoding with unique molecular identifiers was used for the TCRbeta library. TCRdb reprocessed the PCR reads via MiXCR and lists one record per CDR3 protein. The sample holds around 6,700 distinct CDR3 sequences, around 10% seen once. This sample comprised PBMCs, mostly from graft donor cells, obtained 180 days after TCRalphabeta/CD19-depleted stem cell transplant. These receptors originate from a child less than two years old who had a stem cell transplant for acute myeloid leukemia, so the T cells may come from the graft donor.

This clonotype showed up many times. This chain uses TRBV10-3 with TRBJ2-2; D might be TRBD2 (6 bases). Trimming left V 11 bases short and J 2 bases short, with 12 bases between. The CDR3 is made up of 13 amino acids. CDR1 is ENHRY and CDR2 is SYGVKD in the germline V gene. CDR3 nucleotides: TGTGCCGCCGGGACTTCCAACACCGGGGAGCTGTTTTTT. Translated: CAAGTSNTGELFF.

At least ten counts were recorded for this clonotype. The gene calls are TRBV5-1 and TRBJ2-6; possibly TRBD2 for D (5 bases). V was cut by 1 base and J by 2 bases, with 7 bases left in between. This CDR3 has 15 residues. Germline CDR1 SGHRS, CDR2 YFSETQ. CDR3 residues: CASSLTSAGANVLTF. DNA of the CDR3: TGCGCCAGCAGCTTGACTAGTGCTGGGGCCAACGTCCTGACTTTC.

This clonotype rates as medium-sized (0.01 to 0.1%). The chain uses TRBV6-2 or TRBV6-3 and TRBJ2-7; D is uncertain. The CDR3 is made up of 13 amino acids. CDR1 MNHEY and CDR2 SVGEGT come from the germline V gene. V lost 5 bases and J lost 2, with 10 bases in between. This chain's CDR3 is CASSRWSPYEQYF. The CDR3 DNA sequence: TGTGCCAGCAGTCGCTGGTCCCCCTACGAGCAGTACTTC.

There are many counts of this clonotype. The rearrangement joins TRBV20-1 to TRBJ2-5; D remains unclear. This CDR3 region has 13 residues. The germline V gene encodes CDR1 DFQATT and CDR2 SNEGSKA (reference sequence). The V and J ends lost 0 bases and 1 base respectively, with 6 bases between them. For the CDR3, the DNA is TGCAGTGCTAGAGATGTGACCCAAGAGACCCAGTACTTC. It codes for CSARDVTQETQYF.

This clonotype is deemed medium-sized. The rearrangement links TRBV7-8 to TRBJ2-1; the D gene is possibly TRBD2 (7 bases). V lost 11 bases and J lost 8, with 16 bases in between. The CDR3 totals 12 residues. Germline V gene lookup returns CDR1 SGHVS and CDR2 FQNEAQ. CDR3 bases: TGTGCCCGGGGGGCGCAAACCGATGAGCAGTTCTTC. This codes for CARGAQTDEQFF.

This clonotype was picked up many times. The V gene is TRBV5-6, the J gene TRBJ2-4; D perhaps matches TRBD1 (5 bases). The CDR3 runs 13 residues. V was pared by 0 bases and J by 6 bases, with 7 bases between. Per the germline V gene, CDR1 is SGHDT and CDR2 is YYEEEE. The CDR3 nucleotides read TGTGCCAGCAGCTTGGATAGGGGAAACATTCAGTACTTC. Encoded protein: CASSLDRGNIQYF.

This clonotype has a count of ten or more. The rearrangement links TRBV5-1 to TRBJ2-3; the D is unclear. This CDR3 has 13 amino acids. CDR1 is SGHRS, CDR2 YFSETQ, per germline. V shed 1 base and J shed 2 bases, with 5 bases lying between them. Here the CDR3 reads CASSLSVTDTQYF. In nucleotides, the CDR3 is TGCGCCAGCAGCTTGTCGGTCACAGATACGCAGTATTTT.

This clonotype was detected ten times or more. The rearrangement uses TRBV12-3 or TRBV12-4 and TRBJ2-1; 8 bases fit TRBD2. The V segment lost 3 bases and the J segment 5 bases; nucleotides outside the gene matches: 6. The CDR3 is 15 residues long. For the CDR3, the DNA is TGTGCCAGCAGTTTCTCGGGAGGGACCCACAATGAGCAGTTCTTC. It specifies CASSFSGGTHNEQFF.

This clonotype was observed a handful of times. This chain joins TRBV19 and TRBJ2-7; 7 bases are a match to TRBD1. The V gene end was trimmed by 5 bases and the J gene end by 0 bases; junction bases not matched to a gene: 7. Germline V lookup: CDR1 LNHDA, CDR2 SQIVND (reference sequence). CDR3 size: 15 residues. The CDR3 sequence: CASSPTGRHSYEQYF. For the CDR3, the DNA is TGTGCCAGTAGTCCGACAGGGAGACACTCCTACGAGCAGTACTTC.

This clonotype came up many times. This chain connects TRBV6-4 to TRBJ1-1; TRBD1 agrees at 9 bases. CDR1 is MRHNA, CDR2 SNTAGT, per germline. V lost 5 bases to trimming and J lost 1 base; unmatched junction nucleotides: 2. This CDR3 is 14 amino acids long. Here the CDR3 DNA reads TGTGCCAGCAGTCAGGGACAGGGGAACACTGAAGCTTTCTTT. It codes for CASSQGQGNTEAFF.

This clonotype was seen at least ten times. This chain joins TRBV14 and TRBJ2-5, with D perhaps matching TRBD1 (6 bases). Germline CDR1 SGHDN, CDR2 FVKESK. V was trimmed by 0 bases and J by 5 bases, leaving 13 bases between them. This CDR3 spans 15 amino acids. CDR3 sequence: CASSQELWGQETQYF. The CDR3 DNA sequence: TGTGCCAGCAGCCAAGAACTCTGGGGGCAGGAGACCCAGTACTTC. Based on the CDR3 plus reference TRBV14 and TRBJ2-5, the full variable domain is EAGVTQFPSHSVIEKGQTVTLRCDPISGHDNLYWYRRVMGKEIKFLLHFVKESKQDESGMPNNRFLAERTGGTYSTLKVQPAELEDSGVYFCASSQELWGQETQYFGPGTRLLVL.

This clonotype was seen at least ten times. This chain uses TRBV20-1 with TRBJ2-3; 12 positions agree with TRBD2. CDR1 and CDR2 from the germline V gene are DFQATT and SNEGSKA (reference sequence). This CDR3 contains 12 residues. CDR3: CGGLAGTDTQYF. Written as DNA, the CDR3 is TGCGGTGGACTAGCGGGGACAGATACGCAGTATTTT.

This clonotype was found many times. This chain uses TRBV4-2 with TRBJ1-2; tentative D call: TRBD1 (6 bases). Germline CDR1 reads LGHNA; CDR2 reads YNFKEQ. The V end lost 2 bases, the J end lost 6 bases, and 25 bases lay between the germline ends. This CDR3 has 18 amino acids. In DNA, the CDR3 is TGTGCCAGCAGCCAATTCACCATTGGCGGGGGCGTGGACGATGGCTACACCTTC. Amino acids: CASSQFTIGGGVDDGYTF.

Judged by abundance, this clonotype is medium-sized. The gene calls are TRBV9 and TRBJ2-3; tentatively, D is TRBD1 or TRBD2 (5 bases each). Germline values: CDR1 SGDLS, CDR2 YYNGEE. The CDR3 contains 13 residues. Trimming shortened V by 3 bases and J by 9 bases, and 14 bases separated the two germline ends. The CDR3 region is CASSASGAPTQYF. DNA of the CDR3: TGTGCCAGCAGCGCCTCCGGGGCTCCCACGCAGTATTTT.

By sample share, this clonotype is medium-sized (0.01 to 0.1%). The chain is built from TRBV14 and TRBJ2-7; the D is unclear. Germline CDR1 SGHDN, CDR2 FVKESK. Deletions cut 3 bases from V and 2 bases from J, with 5 bases between. CDR3 length: 12 amino acids. The CDR3 DNA follows: TGTGCCAGCAGCCACGCAGCCTACGAGCAGTACTTC. Protein sequence: CASSHAAYEQYF.

This clonotype was detected ten times or more. J is TRBJ2-1 and V is TRBV18, with 9 bases identical to TRBD1. CDR3 length: 15 residues. The germline V gene encodes CDR1 KGHSH and CDR2 LQKENI. J was trimmed by 4 bases and V by 6 bases; bases with no gene match: 7. The chain's CDR3 is CASSPGQGMYNEQFF. CDR3 DNA sequence: TGTGCCAGCTCTCCGGGACAGGGTATGTACAATGAGCAGTTCTTC.

At least ten counts were recorded for this clonotype. The chain employs TRBV24-1 and TRBJ1-1; possible D gene TRBD1, 6 bases. Trimming left V 3 bases short and J 1 base short, with 23 bases between. This CDR3 is built from 19 residues. CDR1 and CDR2 from the germline V gene are KGHDR and SFDVKD. The CDR3 DNA is TGTGCCACCAGTGATCACCCCGGGACACGGGCACAGAGGAACACTGAAGCTTTCTTT. It encodes CATSDHPGTRAQRNTEAFF.

By sample share, this clonotype is medium-sized (0.01 to 0.1%). J is TRBJ1-2 and V is TRBV7-9; D is uncertain. V gave up 5 bases and J gave up 4 bases, with 14 bases separating them. CDR1 and CDR2 (germline): SEHNR, FQNEAQ (reference sequence). The CDR3 contains 14 residues. The CDR3 loop reads CASSPLLSSYGYTF. The CDR3 DNA sequence: TGTGCCAGCAGCCCCCTACTTAGTTCCTATGGCTACACCTTC.

By sample fraction, this clonotype is medium-sized. The chain recombines TRBV28 with TRBJ2-7; maybe TRBD2 (6 bases). The V gene lost 10 bases and the J gene lost 4 bases, with 17 bases spanning the gap. CDR3 length: 13 residues. Germline-derived CDR1 and CDR2 are MDHEN and SYDVKM. In DNA, the CDR3 is TGTGCCATCGATGGGACTTCCCGATACGAGCAGTACTTC. It specifies CAIDGTSRYEQYF.

This clonotype appeared many times. This chain links TRBV28 with TRBJ1-4; tentatively, D is TRBD1 (6 bases). In germline, CDR1 is MDHEN, CDR2 SYDVKM. The CDR3 loop spans 16 amino acids. V was pared by 5 bases and J by 6 bases, with 19 bases between. The CDR3 here is CASSLGGGAMDEKLFF. In DNA, the CDR3 is TGTGCCAGCAGTCTGGGGGGGGGCGCGATGGATGAAAAACTGTTTTTT.

Ten or more counts support this clonotype. The genes are TRBV10-1 and TRBJ2-1; 9 bases fit TRBD1. Looked up from germline, CDR1 is WNHNN and CDR2 is SYGVQD (reference sequence). After removal of 6 bases from V and 7 bases from J, the junction contained 7 bases not matched to a gene. The CDR3 spans 14 residues. The CDR3 nucleotides are TGCGCCAGCAGCGCGGACAGGGGTATGAATGAGCAGTTCTTC. Translating gives CASSADRGMNEQFF.

In this sample, this clonotype turned up many times. This chain joins TRBV20-1 and TRBJ1-4; 7 nucleotides line up with TRBD1. Germline loops: CDR1 DFQATT, CDR2 SNEGSKA (reference sequence). The CDR3 totals 16 residues. V was clipped by 2 bases and J by 8 bases; unmatched bases: 14. CDR3 DNA: TGCAGTGCTAGATATCGAAGACAGGGAAGAGGGGAAAAACTGTTTTTT. It encodes CSARYRRQGRGEKLFF.

This clonotype was observed many times. The DNA of the CDR3 is TGTGCCACCAGCAGAGATGCGGGAAACACCGGGGAGCTGTTTTTT. It codes for CATSRDAGNTGELFF. This chain connects TRBV15 to TRBJ2-2; D perhaps matches TRBD2 (6 bases). This CDR3 is built from 15 residues. Germline CDR1 and CDR2: LNHNV and YYDKDF (reference sequence). With 0 bases removed from V and 2 bases from J, the gap between germline ends came to 7 bases.

This clonotype was seen many times. J is TRBJ2-2 and V is TRBV11-3, with 14 bases lining up with TRBD2. Germline values: CDR1 SGHNT, CDR2 YENEEA. With V trimmed by 5 bases and J by 10 bases, 3 bases remained unmatched. CDR3 length equals 14 residues. CDR3 DNA sequence: TGTGCCAGCAGCCCGGGACTAGCGGGAGCGGAGCTGTTTTTT. Its translation is CASSPGLAGAELFF.

This clonotype occurred many times. This chain joins TRBV24-1 and TRBJ2-5, with 7 bases fitting TRBD1. With 4 bases clipped from V and 2 bases from J, the junction kept 6 bases outside the gene matches. Germline assignment: CDR1 KGHDR and CDR2 SFDVKD. This CDR3 is 15 amino acids long. The DNA for the CDR3 is TGTGCCACCAGTGACCCAGGGACAGCTCAAGAGACCCAGTACTTC. Its protein product is CATSDPGTAQETQYF.

The sample holds many counts of this clonotype. The chain is built from TRBV20-1 and TRBJ1-1; D unclear. Germline V gene sequence: CDR1 DFQATT, CDR2 SNEGSKA (reference sequence). The V and J ends lost 7 bases and 0 bases respectively, with 9 bases between them. The CDR3 covers 12 residues. DNA of the CDR3: TGCAGTGTAGGTTTCATGAACACTGAAGCTTTCTTT. Its protein product is CSVGFMNTEAFF.

This clonotype has ten or more counts. The chain couples TRBV11-2 to TRBJ1-1, with a weak D call TRBD1 (6 bases). Trimming removed 4 bases from V and 4 bases from J, with 16 bases in between. The CDR3 spans 15 residues. The germline V gene has CDR1 SGHAT and CDR2 FQNNGV. CDR3 in DNA: TGTGCCAGCAGCTCCGGACAGAGAGCGGTCACTGAAGCTTTCTTT. This translates into CASSSGQRAVTEAFF. Using reference TRBV11-2 and TRBJ1-1 for the parts outside the CDR3, the full variable domain is EAGVAQSPRYKIIEKRQSVAFWCNPISGHATLYWYQQILGQGPKLLIQFQNNGVVDDSQLPKDRFSAERLKGVDSTLKIQPAKLEDSAVYLCASSSGQRAVTEAFFGQGTRLTVV.

This clonotype is medium-sized (0.01 to 0.1%) by share. The chain joins TRBV6-5 to TRBJ2-3; TRBD1 matches 7 bases. V trimming: 6 bases; J trimming: 3 bases; junction bases outside the gene matches: 6. The length of the CDR3 is 14 residues. CDR1 is MNHEY and CDR2 is SVGAGI in the germline V gene. As DNA, the CDR3 is TGTGCCAGCAGCCGCCAGGGGGAAACAGATACGCAGTATTTT. Amino acid sequence: CASSRQGETDTQYF.

This clonotype occurred many times. V gene TRBV4-2 combines with J gene TRBJ2-2; TRBD2 matches 9 bases. Germline V gene sequence: CDR1 LGHNA, CDR2 YNFKEQ. The CDR3 totals 17 residues. After removal of 4 bases from V and 4 bases from J, the junction contained 10 bases not matched to a gene. CDR3 nucleotides: TGTGCCAGCAGCCTTAAAGCGGGAGGAGGAAGCACCGGGGAGCTGTTTTTT. As protein: CASSLKAGGGSTGELFF.

This clonotype was found many times. CDR3 sequence reads: CATSDFRRTGDNEQFF. The CDR3, as DNA: TGTGCCACCAGTGATTTTAGGAGGACAGGAGACAATGAGCAGTTCTTC. The chain has TRBV24-1 and TRBJ2-1; the match to TRBD1 covers 7 bases. The CDR3 totals 16 residues. The germline V gene encodes CDR1 KGHDR and CDR2 SFDVKD. V lost 1 base to trimming and J lost 5 bases; unmatched junction nucleotides: 7.

By sample share, this clonotype is medium-sized. V usage is TRBV6-5 and J usage is TRBJ2-1, with D perhaps TRBD2 (5 bases). V was trimmed by 6 bases and J by 2 bases, leaving 11 bases between them. The CDR3 runs to 14 residues. In germline, CDR1 is MNHEY, CDR2 SVGAGI. DNA of the CDR3: TGTGCCAGCAGCCCCGGGATTGCCTACAATGAGCAGTTCTTC. This translates into CASSPGIAYNEQFF.